This is a list of T cell receptor beta chains from one sample in a study of blood T cell repertoires in COVID-19. TCRdb keeps only in-frame clones here, not all; method: immunoSEQ multiplex PCR. The data hold approximately 270,000 clones, with about nine tenths observed a single time. What was sequenced was PBMCs or T cells enriched from blood (not recorded which). All receptors come from a human donor in a cohort exposed to, infected with or recovered from COVID-19 (not recorded which). The donor label of this sample is uncertain. The CDR3 runs from the conserved cysteine through the conserved F or W. The D gene is left open where the match is weak. A row's size may be missing; if present it is once, few, many or a size class.

d_call	j_call	v_call	clone_size	cdr3_nt	cdr3_aa
.	TRBJ1-2	TRBV9	.	TGTGCCAGCAGCCTATCAGACAGGCCTTATGGCTACACCTTC	CASSLSDRPYGYTF
TRBD2	TRBJ2-7	TRBV10-3	.	TGTGCCATCAGTGAGAGGCGGGAGCGCGAGCAGTACTTC	CAISERREREQYF
.	TRBJ1-1	TRBV20-1	.	TGCAGTGCTGAACAGGTTGAAGCTTTCTTT	CSAEQVEAFF
TRBD1	TRBJ2-3	TRBV19	.	TGTGCCAGTAGATCCGGGACAGCAACAGATACGCAGTATTTT	CASRSGTATDTQYF
TRBD1	TRBJ2-2	TRBV7-9	few	TGTGCCAGCAGCGACCGGGACAGGGAAACCGGGGAGCTGTTTTTT	CASSDRDRETGELFF
.	TRBJ1-2	TRBV11-2	.	TGTGCCAGCAGCTTGGAGGCAGCGGGGGCTAACTATGGCTACACCTTC	CASSLEAAGANYGYTF
TRBD1	TRBJ1-5	TRBV18	.	TGTGCCAGCTCACCTCAGGGGGCGCGGGAGAATCAGCCCCAGCATTTT	CASSPQGARENQPQHF
.	TRBJ2-6	TRBV10-3	once	TGTGCCATCAGTTCCCAGGGTACTGGGGCCAACGTCCTGACTTTC	CAISSQGTGANVLTF
TRBD2	TRBJ2-1	TRBV5-1	once	TGCGCCAGCAGCTTGCGCAATAGCGGGGGGGCTACGGATGAGCAGTTCTTC	CASSLRNSGGATDEQFF
.	TRBJ2-1	TRBV7-2	.	TGTGCCAGCAGCTTAGGCTCCCTAGCGACGCTAAATGAGCAGTTCTTC	CASSLGSLATLNEQFF
TRBD2	TRBJ2-2	TRBV3-1/TRBV3-2	.	TGTGCCAGCAGCCCGGACGGACTAGCTTACACCGGGGAGCTGTTTTTT	CASSPDGLAYTGELFF
.	TRBJ1-2	TRBV11-2	.	TGTGCCAGCAGCCCTGCCAAGACAGGCCGGTACACCTTC	CASSPAKTGRYTF
TRBD2	TRBJ2-1	TRBV5-1	.	TGCGCCAGCAGCCAGACTAGCGGGGGCGATGAGCAGTTCTTC	CASSQTSGGDEQFF
.	TRBJ2-1	TRBV2	.	TGTGCCAGCAGTGAAAAAATCAGGGTTGGGAATGAGCAGTTCTTC	CASSEKIRVGNEQFF
TRBD2	TRBJ2-7	TRBV13	.	TGTGCCAGCAGCTTTGCAAGGGAGGGCTACTCCTACGAGCAGTACTTC	CASSFAREGYSYEQYF
.	TRBJ1-6	TRBV11-2	.	TGTGCCAGCAGCTTAGATCCAGGGGTCTTATCACCCCTCCACTTT	CASSLDPGVLSPLHF
TRBD2	TRBJ2-5	TRBV24-1	.	TGTGCCACCAGTGATCCCACTAGCGGGGGGGCTTCTGAGACCCAGTACTTC	CATSDPTSGGASETQYF
.	TRBJ1-5	TRBV6-4	.	TGTGCCAGCAGCCACCTAGTCCGGGGCAATCAGCCCCAGCATTTT	CASSHLVRGNQPQHF
TRBD1	TRBJ2-3	TRBV11-1	.	TGTGCCAGCAGCCCGGGACAGGGGGCGAAAGATACGCAGTATTTT	CASSPGQGAKDTQYF
TRBD1	TRBJ1-5	TRBV6-5	.	TGTGCCAGCAGTTACGGGACAGGGTCCCAGCCCCAGCATTTT	CASSYGTGSQPQHF
.	TRBJ1-6	TRBV7-9	.	TGTGCCAGCAGCTTAGATTTCAAGAATGGCTCACCCCTCCACTTT	CASSLDFKNGSPLHF
.	TRBJ2-3	TRBV3-1/TRBV3-2	.	TGTGCCAGCAGCCAAGCATATAGTACGCAGTATTTT	CASSQAYSTQYF
TRBD1	TRBJ2-7	TRBV5-6	.	TGTGCCAGCAGCGTACAAGCAGGGGGCAAGGGCGAGCAGTACTTC	CASSVQAGGKGEQYF
.	TRBJ1-2	TRBV20-1	.	TGCAGCGCTCGCAGTATCTATGGCTACACCTTC	CSARSIYGYTF
.	TRBJ2-1	TRBV6-5	.	TGTGCCAGCAGTTACTCTCGGGAGAATGAGCAGTTCTTC	CASSYSRENEQFF
.	TRBJ1-6	TRBV7-8	few	TGTGCCAGCAGCTTAGCGCGGATAAGAGGGGGTGAGAATTCACCCCTCCACTTT	CASSLARIRGGENSPLHF